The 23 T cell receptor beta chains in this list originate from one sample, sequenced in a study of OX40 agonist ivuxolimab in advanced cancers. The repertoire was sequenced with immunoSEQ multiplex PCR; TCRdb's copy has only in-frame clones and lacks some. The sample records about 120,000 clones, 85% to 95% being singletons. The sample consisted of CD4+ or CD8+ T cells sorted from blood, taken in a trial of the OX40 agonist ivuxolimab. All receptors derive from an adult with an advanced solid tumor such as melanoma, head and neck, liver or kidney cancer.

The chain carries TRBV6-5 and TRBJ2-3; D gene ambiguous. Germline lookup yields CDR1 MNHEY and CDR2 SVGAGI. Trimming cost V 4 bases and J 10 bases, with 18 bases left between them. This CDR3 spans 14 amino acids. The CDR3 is CASSFFTPPASQYF. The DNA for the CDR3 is TGTGCCAGCAGTTTCTTTACCCCACCGGCTTCGCAGTATTTT.

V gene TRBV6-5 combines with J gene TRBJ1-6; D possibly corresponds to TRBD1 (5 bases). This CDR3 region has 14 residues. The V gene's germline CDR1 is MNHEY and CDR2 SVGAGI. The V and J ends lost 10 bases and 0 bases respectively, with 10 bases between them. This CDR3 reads CATGGSSYNSPLHF. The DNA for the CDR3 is TGTGCCACGGGGGGGAGCTCCTATAATTCACCCCTCCACTTT.

The CDR3 nucleotides read TGTGCCAGCAGCTTTGAGGGAGTCGGAGGAACCCAGTACTTC. This translates into CASSFEGVGGTQYF. The V call is TRBV11-1, the J call TRBJ2-5; tentative D call: TRBD2 (5 bases). V was cut by 3 bases and J by 8 bases, with 16 bases left in between. The CDR3 totals 14 residues. CDR1 is SGHAT, CDR2 FQDESV, per germline (reference sequence).

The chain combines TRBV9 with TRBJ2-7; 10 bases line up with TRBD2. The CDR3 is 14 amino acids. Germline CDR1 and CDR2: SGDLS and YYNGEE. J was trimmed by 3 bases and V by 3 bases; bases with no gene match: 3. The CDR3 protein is CASSAGLAVYEQYF. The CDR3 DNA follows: TGTGCCAGCAGCGCCGGACTAGCGGTCTACGAGCAGTACTTC.

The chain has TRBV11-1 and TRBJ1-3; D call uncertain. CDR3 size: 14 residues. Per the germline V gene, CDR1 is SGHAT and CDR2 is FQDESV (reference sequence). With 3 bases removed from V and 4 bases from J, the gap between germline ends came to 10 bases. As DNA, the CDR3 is TGTGCCAGCAGCTTGGGGAAGCCCGGAAACACCATATATTTT. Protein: CASSLGKPGNTIYF.

The CDR3 DNA reads TGTGCCAGCAGCAGGACAGAGGCTCGGCAGCCCCAGCATTTT. This codes for CASSRTEARQPQHF. The genes are TRBV5-5 and TRBJ1-5, with TRBD1 as a possible D gene (6 bases). Germline assignment: CDR1 SGHKS and CDR2 YYEKEE (reference sequence). The CDR3 has 14 amino acids. V gave up 4 bases and J gave up 7 bases, with 15 bases separating them.

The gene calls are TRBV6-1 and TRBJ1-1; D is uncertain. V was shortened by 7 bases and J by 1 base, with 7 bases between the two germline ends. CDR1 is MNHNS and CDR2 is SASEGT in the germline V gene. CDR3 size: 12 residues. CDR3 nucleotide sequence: TGTGCCAGCACCCGAGGGAACACTGAAGCTTTCTTT. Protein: CASTRGNTEAFF.

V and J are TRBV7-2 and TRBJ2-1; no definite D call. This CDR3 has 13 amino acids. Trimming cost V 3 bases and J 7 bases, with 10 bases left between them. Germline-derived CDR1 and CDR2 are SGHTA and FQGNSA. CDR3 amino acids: CASSFESRNEQFF. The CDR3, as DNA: TGTGCCAGCAGCTTCGAGAGCCGAAATGAGCAGTTCTTC.

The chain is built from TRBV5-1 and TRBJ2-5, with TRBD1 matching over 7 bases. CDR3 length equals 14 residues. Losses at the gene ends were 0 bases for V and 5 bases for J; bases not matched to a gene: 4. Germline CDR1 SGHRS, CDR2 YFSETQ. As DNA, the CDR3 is TGCGCCAGCAGCTTGGAACCAGGGGGTGAGACCCAGTACTTC. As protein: CASSLEPGGETQYF. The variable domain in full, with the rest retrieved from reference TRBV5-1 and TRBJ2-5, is KAGVTQTPRYLIKTRGQQVTLSCSPISGHRSVSWYQQTPGQGLQFLFEYFSETQRNKGNFPGRFSGRQFSNSRSEMNVSTLELGDSALYLCASSLEPGGETQYFGPGTRLLVL.

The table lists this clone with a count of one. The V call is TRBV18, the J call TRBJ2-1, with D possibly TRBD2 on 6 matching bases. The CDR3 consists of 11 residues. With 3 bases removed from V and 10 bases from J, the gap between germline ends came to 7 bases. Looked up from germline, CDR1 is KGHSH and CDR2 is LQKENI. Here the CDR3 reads CASSPGGEQFF. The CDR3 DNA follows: TGTGCCAGCTCACCTGGGGGGGAGCAGTTCTTC. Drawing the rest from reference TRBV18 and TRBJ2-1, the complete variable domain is NAGVMQNPRHLVRRRGQEARLRCSPMKGHSHVYWYRQLPEEGLKFMVYLQKENIIDESGMPKERFSAEFPKEGPSILRIQQVVRGDSAAYFCASSPGGEQFFGPGTRLTVL.

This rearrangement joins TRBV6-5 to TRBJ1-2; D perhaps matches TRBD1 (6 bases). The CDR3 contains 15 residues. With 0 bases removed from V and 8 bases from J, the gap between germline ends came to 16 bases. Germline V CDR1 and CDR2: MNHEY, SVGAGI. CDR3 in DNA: TGTGCCAGCAGTTACTCGGGGGGGCGCCAGGAAGGCTACACCTTC. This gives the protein CASSYSGGRQEGYTF.

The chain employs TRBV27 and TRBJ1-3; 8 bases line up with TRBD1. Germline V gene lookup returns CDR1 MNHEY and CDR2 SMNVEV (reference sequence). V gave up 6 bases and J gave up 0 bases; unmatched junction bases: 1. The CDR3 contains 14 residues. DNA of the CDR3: TGTGCCAGCAGAACAGGGGGCTCTGGAAACACCATATATTTT. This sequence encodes CASRTGGSGNTIYF.

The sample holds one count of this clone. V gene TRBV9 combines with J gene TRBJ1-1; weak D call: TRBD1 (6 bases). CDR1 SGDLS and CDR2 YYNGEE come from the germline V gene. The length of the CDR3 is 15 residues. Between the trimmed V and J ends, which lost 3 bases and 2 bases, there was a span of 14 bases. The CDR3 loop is CASSGKTGLNTEAFF. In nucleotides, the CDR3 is TGTGCCAGCAGCGGAAAGACAGGATTAAACACTGAAGCTTTCTTT.

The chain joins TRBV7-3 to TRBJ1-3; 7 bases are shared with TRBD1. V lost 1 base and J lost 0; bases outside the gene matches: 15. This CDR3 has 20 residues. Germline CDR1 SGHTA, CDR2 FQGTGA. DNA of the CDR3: TGTGCCAGCAGCTTAAACCCTATGGGGACAGCCCGGAGCTCTGGAAACACCATATATTTT. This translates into CASSLNPMGTARSSGNTIYF.

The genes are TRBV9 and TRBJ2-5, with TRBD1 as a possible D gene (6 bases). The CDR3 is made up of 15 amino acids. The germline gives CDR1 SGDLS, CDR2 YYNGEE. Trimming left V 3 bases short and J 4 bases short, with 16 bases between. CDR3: CASSAMTVRGETQYF. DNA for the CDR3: TGTGCCAGCAGCGCGATGACAGTCAGGGGAGAGACCCAGTACTTC.

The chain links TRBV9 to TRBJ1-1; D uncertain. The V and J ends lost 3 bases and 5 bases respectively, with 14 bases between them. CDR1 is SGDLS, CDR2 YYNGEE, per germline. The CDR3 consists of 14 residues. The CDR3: CASSGSRLLTEAFF. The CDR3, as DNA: TGTGCCAGCAGCGGAAGTCGGTTGTTGACTGAAGCTTTCTTT.

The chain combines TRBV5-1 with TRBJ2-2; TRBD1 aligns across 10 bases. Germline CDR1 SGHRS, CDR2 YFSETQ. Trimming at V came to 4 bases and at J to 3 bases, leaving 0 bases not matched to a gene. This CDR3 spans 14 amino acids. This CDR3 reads CASSDRGHTGELFF. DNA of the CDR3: TGCGCCAGCAGCGACAGGGGGCACACCGGGGAGCTGTTTTTT.

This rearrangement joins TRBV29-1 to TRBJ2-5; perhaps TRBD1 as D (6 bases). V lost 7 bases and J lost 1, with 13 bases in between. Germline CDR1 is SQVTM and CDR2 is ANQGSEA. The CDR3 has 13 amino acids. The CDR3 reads CSGTAYPQETQYF. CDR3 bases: TGCAGCGGGACAGCATATCCCCAAGAGACCCAGTACTTC.

In nucleotides, the CDR3 is TGTGCCTGGAACTACGGGTGGGGTGCAGGGGCCAACGTCCTGACTTTC. The encoded protein is CAWNYGWGAGANVLTF. The V gene is TRBV30, the J gene TRBJ2-6, with D hard to call. Germline V CDR1 and CDR2: GTSNPN, SVGIG (reference sequence). Trimming took off 4 bases at V and 4 bases at J, with 17 bases between the two ends. This CDR3 has 16 residues.

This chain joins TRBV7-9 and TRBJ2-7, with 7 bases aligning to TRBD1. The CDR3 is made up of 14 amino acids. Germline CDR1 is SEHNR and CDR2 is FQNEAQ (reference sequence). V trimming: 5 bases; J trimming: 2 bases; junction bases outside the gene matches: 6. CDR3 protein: CASSRTGPPYEQYF. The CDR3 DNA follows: TGTGCCAGCAGCAGGACAGGACCCCCCTACGAGCAGTACTTC.

This CDR3 reads CASSPPDRLNTEAFF. CDR3 bases: TGTGCCAGCAGCCCTCCGGACAGATTGAACACTGAAGCTTTCTTT. J is TRBJ1-1 and V is TRBV9, with a tentative D call TRBD1 (6 bases). The CDR3 runs to 15 residues. Trimming stripped 4 bases from V and 0 bases from J, with 13 bases between. Germline-derived CDR1 and CDR2 are SGDLS and YYNGEE.

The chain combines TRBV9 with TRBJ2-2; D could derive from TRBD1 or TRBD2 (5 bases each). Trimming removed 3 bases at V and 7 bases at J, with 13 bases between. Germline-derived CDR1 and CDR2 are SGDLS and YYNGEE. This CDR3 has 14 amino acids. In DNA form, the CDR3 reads TGTGCCAGCAGCGCGGGACGGCCGGGCGGGGAGCTGTTTTTT. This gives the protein CASSAGRPGGELFF.

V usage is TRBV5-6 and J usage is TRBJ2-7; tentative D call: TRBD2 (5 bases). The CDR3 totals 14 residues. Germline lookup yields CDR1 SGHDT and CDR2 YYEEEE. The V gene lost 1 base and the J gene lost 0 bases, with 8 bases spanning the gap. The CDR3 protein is CASSLIGSSYEQYF. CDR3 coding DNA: TGTGCCAGCAGCTTGATAGGGAGCTCCTACGAGCAGTACTTC.